Presented here are 15 T cell receptor beta chains from one specimen sequenced in a study of identical twins. MiXCR, run by TCRdb on the 5' RACE reads, gives a single entry per CDR3 protein. Altogether approximately 240,000 distinct CDR3 sequences are present, about 14% being singletons, with the ten largest covering 8.8%. Sequencing used memory (CD45RO+) T cells sorted from blood. The receptors were sampled from a young woman in good health.

This clonotype was counted a few times. The rearrangement links TRBV11-3 to TRBJ2-7, with D perhaps TRBD2 (6 bases). This CDR3 is built from 14 residues. CDR1 is SGHNT, CDR2 YENEEA, per germline. Trimming stripped 1 base from V and 1 base from J, with 8 bases between. This CDR3 is CASSLGDWSYEQYF. CDR3 sequence (DNA): TGTGCCAGCAGCTTAGGGGACTGGTCCTACGAGCAGTACTTC.

This clonotype showed up just once. The chain carries TRBV11-2 and TRBJ2-5; TRBD1 matches at 7 bases. The CDR3 is 17 amino acids. From germline, CDR1 is SGHAT and CDR2 FQNNGV. The V and J ends lost 4 bases and 0 bases, in that order; junction bases with no gene match: 11. The CDR3 protein is CASSSQRGRTNQETQYF. CDR3 DNA: TGTGCCAGCAGCTCACAAAGGGGGCGTACTAACCAAGAGACCCAGTACTTC.

This clonotype came up a few times. The rearrangement links TRBV7-2 to TRBJ1-2; TRBD1 aligns across 8 bases. This CDR3 has 13 amino acids. Looked up from germline, CDR1 is SGHTA and CDR2 is FQGNSA. Trimming took 5 bases from V and 4 from J; bases not matched to a gene: 3. In DNA form, the CDR3 reads TGTGCCAGCAGCCGGACAGGGTTCTATGGCTACACCTTC. Its protein product is CASSRTGFYGYTF.

This clonotype was counted only a few times. The rearrangement uses TRBV29-1 and TRBJ1-4; D is unclear. The CDR3 is 11 amino acids. The germline V and J ends were trimmed by 7 bases and 8 bases, with 11 bases remaining between them. CDR1 SQVTM and CDR2 ANQGSEA come from the germline V gene. Written as DNA, the CDR3 is TGCAGCGCTCAGGTGGAAGAAAAACTGTTTTTT. As protein: CSAQVEEKLFF. The full variable domain, with the rest looked up from reference TRBV29-1 and TRBJ1-4, is SAVISQKPSRDICQRGTSLTIQCQVDSQVTMMFWYRQQPGQSLTLIATANQGSEATYESGFVIDKFPISRPNLTFSTLTVSNMSPEDSSIYLCSAQVEEKLFFGSGTQLSVL.

The chain links TRBV11-2 to TRBJ2-1; D ambiguous. Between the trimmed V and J ends, which lost 0 bases and 6 bases, there was a span of 6 bases. Germline loops: CDR1 SGHAT, CDR2 FQNNGV. This CDR3 contains 13 residues. The DNA for the CDR3 is TGTGCCAGCAGCTTAGAGATGTCCAATGAGCAGTTCTTC. Its translation is CASSLEMSNEQFF.

This clonotype was seen a handful of times. This rearrangement joins TRBV18 to TRBJ2-5, with 13 nucleotides matching TRBD2. The J segment lost 5 bases and the V segment lost 0 bases, leaving 3 bases of the junction unmatched. This CDR3 comprises 16 residues. Per germline, CDR1 KGHSH and CDR2 LQKENI. The DNA of the CDR3 is TGTGCCAGCTCACCACCAACTAGCGGGAGGGTTGAGACCCAGTACTTC. Translation: CASSPPTSGRVETQYF.

The chain has TRBV20-1 and TRBJ2-5; TRBD2 matches at 15 bases. The CDR3 consists of 16 residues. V lost 1 base to trimming and J lost 1 base; unmatched junction nucleotides: 1. CDR1 and CDR2 (germline): DFQATT, SNEGSKA (reference sequence). CDR3 nucleotide sequence: TGCAGTGCTAGAGGGACTAGCGGGGGGGCCCAAGAGACCCAGTACTTC. Translation: CSARGTSGGAQETQYF.

The V gene is TRBV10-2, the J gene TRBJ2-2; tentatively, D is TRBD2 (6 bases). The V and J ends lost 8 bases and 5 bases respectively, with 21 bases between them. There are 16 residues in the CDR3. The germline V gene has CDR1 WSHSY and CDR2 SAAADI. The CDR3 DNA reads as TGCGCCAGCGGACTAAGGGGTGGTCTGGATACCGGGGAGCTGTTTTTT. Translating gives CASGLRGGLDTGELFF.

This clonotype was seen a handful of times. The rearrangement uses TRBV6-5 and TRBJ2-5; possibly TRBD1 or TRBD2 for D (6 bases each). This CDR3 spans 13 amino acids. Trimming took off 2 bases at V and 5 bases at J, with 9 bases between the two ends. Germline CDR1 is MNHEY and CDR2 is SVGAGI. CDR3: CASSYRGQETQYF. For the CDR3, the DNA is TGTGCCAGCAGTTACCGGGGGCAGGAGACCCAGTACTTC.

This clonotype was seen only a few times. This chain connects TRBV9 to TRBJ2-5; D is ambiguous. V was cut by 0 bases and J by 5 bases, with 17 bases left in between. The CDR3 runs to 16 residues. Germline V gives CDR1 SGDLS, CDR2 YYNGEE. The CDR3 region has the DNA TGTGCCAGCAGCGTAGGGCGGAGAACCTTTCTTGAGACCCAGTACTTC. As protein: CASSVGRRTFLETQYF.

The CDR3 loop is CASSVRDSKYNEQFF. The DNA of the CDR3 is TGTGCCAGCAGCGTCCGGGACAGTAAGTACAATGAGCAGTTCTTC. The J gene is TRBJ2-1, the V gene TRBV7-2; 7 nucleotides line up with TRBD1. Per the germline V gene, CDR1 is SGHTA and CDR2 is FQGNSA. The V gene end was trimmed by 5 bases and the J gene end by 4 bases; junction bases not matched to a gene: 8. The CDR3 has 15 residues.

This clonotype was seen only a few times. The chain uses TRBV6-1 and TRBJ2-7; D is ambiguous. CDR1 is MNHNS, CDR2 SASEGT, per germline. The CDR3 is 10 residues long. Trimming pared 8 bases from V and 4 bases from J, leaving 6 bases between. CDR3 residues: CASGPYEQYF. DNA for the CDR3: TGTGCCAGCGGACCTTACGAGCAGTACTTC.

This clonotype was counted between two and nine times. The gene calls are TRBV20-1 and TRBJ1-1; 9 bases fit TRBD1. The CDR3 spans 13 residues. Germline V gene lookup returns CDR1 DFQATT and CDR2 SNEGSKA (reference sequence). Losses at the gene ends were 2 bases for V and 11 bases for J; bases not matched to a gene: 9. CDR3 protein: CSARSSDRGYAFF. DNA of the CDR3: TGCAGTGCTAGATCCTCAGACAGGGGGTATGCTTTCTTT.

This clonotype came up a few times. The chain joins TRBV30 to TRBJ1-2; the match to TRBD1 covers 7 bases. CDR1 and CDR2 (germline): GTSNPN, SVGIG (reference sequence). With V trimmed by 7 bases and J by 8 bases, 7 bases remained unmatched. The CDR3 has 11 residues. The CDR3 loop is CAFTGDGGYTF. CDR3 in DNA: TGTGCCTTTACAGGGGATGGCGGCTACACCTTC.

This clonotype was seen a few times. V is TRBV6-6 and J is TRBJ1-2; D perhaps matches TRBD1 (6 bases). The CDR3 runs to 11 residues. V shed 11 bases and J shed 7 bases, with 14 bases lying between them. Germline V CDR1 and CDR2: MNHNY, SVGAGI (reference sequence). The CDR3 DNA is TGTGCCGGTCGGGGGCCAAGTGGCTACACCTTC. The encoded protein is CAGRGPSGYTF.